This is a list of T cell receptor beta chains from one sample in a study of T-cell reconstitution after alpha-beta-depleted transplantation in children. MiXCR, run by TCRdb on the PCR reads, gives a single entry per CDR3 protein. The sample contains approximately 630,000 distinct CDR3 sequences, roughly 13% of which appear only once. This specimen consisted of PBMCs, obtained before TCRalphabeta/CD19-depleted stem cell transplant. Receptor source: a girl aged 2-10 years with congenital amegakaryocytic thrombocytopenia, due to receive a stem cell transplant. CDR3s include the opening cysteine and the closing phenylalanine or tryptophan. D genes are given only for firm matches. Rows may omit the clone size; those that give it use once, few, many or a size class.

DNA: TGTGCCAGTGAACGACAGGGGTCCGAGCAGTACTTC
CDR3: CASERQGSEQYF
size: many
V: TRBV12-3/TRBV12-4
J: TRBJ2-7
D: TRBD1

DNA: TGCGCCAGCAGCTTCTGGGGTGTTGGGACTAGCGGGACCCACGATACGCAGTATTTT
CDR3: CASSFWGVGTSGTHDTQYF
size: many
V: TRBV5-1
J: TRBJ2-3
D: TRBD2

DNA: TGCAGTGCTAGAGATCGAAACATTCAGTACTTC
CDR3: CSARDRNIQYF
size: many
V: TRBV20-1
J: TRBJ2-4
D: .

DNA: TGTGCCAGCAGCGCCAGAGACCAAGAAGGACTGAGATTCACAGATACGCAGTATTTT
CDR3: CASSARDQEGLRFTDTQYF
size: many
V: TRBV7-9
J: TRBJ2-3
D: .

DNA: TGTGCCAGCAGCTTAGAGCGTGGGAGGGCCAGGAATGAGCAGTTCTTC
CDR3: CASSLERGRARNEQFF
size: many
V: TRBV7-2
J: TRBJ2-1
D: TRBD2

DNA: TGTGCCAGCAGCCCTGGAGGGGGCCCTTACGAGCAGTACTTC
CDR3: CASSPGGGPYEQYF
size: many
V: TRBV27
J: TRBJ2-7
D: .

DNA: TGCGCCAGCAAGCGCGAGCGAGGGAATACCTACAATGAGCAGTTCTTC
CDR3: CASKRERGNTYNEQFF
size: many
V: TRBV5-1
J: TRBJ2-1
D: .

DNA: TGTGCCAGCAGCCCCGGACAAGTTAGAAGCACGTATACGCAGTATTTT
CDR3: CASSPGQVRSTYTQYF
size: few
V: TRBV3-1
J: TRBJ2-3
D: .

DNA: TGTGCCAGCAGCTTAGTTCGTGGGGGCCAAGGTTCAGATACGCAGTATTTT
CDR3: CASSLVRGGQGSDTQYF
size: .
V: TRBV7-6
J: TRBJ2-3
D: .

DNA: TGTGCCAGCAGTTTTGGAAGGGACAGGCAGAAAAGTTTTTTTGGCTACACCTTC
CDR3: CASSFGRDRQKSFFGYTF
size: many
V: TRBV27
J: TRBJ1-2
D: TRBD1

DNA: TGTGCCAGCAGCTTAGGCCTCGGTAGCTCCTACAATGAGCAGTTCTTC
CDR3: CASSLGLGSSYNEQFF
size: many
V: TRBV11-3
J: TRBJ2-1
D: .

DNA: TGCAGTGCTAGAGGATACCTAGCGGAGGCCTACGAGCAGTACTTC
CDR3: CSARGYLAEAYEQYF
size: many
V: TRBV20-1
J: TRBJ2-7
D: TRBD2

DNA: TGTGCTAGTGGTTTTCCGGGACCCGAGCAGTTCTTC
CDR3: CASGFPGPEQFF
size: .
V: TRBV12-5
J: TRBJ2-1
D: .

DNA: TGCAGTGCTAGAGCAGGGACCTGGGAGACCCAGTACTTC
CDR3: CSARAGTWETQYF
size: .
V: TRBV20-1
J: TRBJ2-5
D: .

DNA: TGTGCCAGCAGCCACGGGACCCTTGGAGAGACCCAGTACTTC
CDR3: CASSHGTLGETQYF
size: .
V: TRBV7-7
J: TRBJ2-5
D: .

DNA: TGCGCCAGCAGTCTCGCGGGGGACACAGATACGCAGTATTTT
CDR3: CASSLAGDTDTQYF
size: many
V: TRBV5-1
J: TRBJ2-3
D: TRBD2

DNA: TGTGCCAGCGGTAGGCCTAATGAAAAACTGTTTTTT
CDR3: CASGRPNEKLFF
size: many
V: TRBV7-2
J: TRBJ1-4
D: .

DNA: TGTGCCAGCAGCTTAGACGCGTCACCCCTCCACTTT
CDR3: CASSLDASPLHF
size: few
V: TRBV7-9
J: TRBJ1-6
D: .

DNA: TGCAGTGCTACCCCAGGAGGGACCGACTACGAGCAGTACTTC
CDR3: CSATPGGTDYEQYF
size: few
V: TRBV20-1
J: TRBJ2-7
D: .

DNA: TGTGCCAGCAGTCCTCGGGACGCAACCTACGAGCAGTACTTC
CDR3: CASSPRDATYEQYF
size: few
V: TRBV6-1
J: TRBJ2-7
D: .

DNA: TGCAGTGCTAGCGTCGGGGCTGGGGCCAACGTCCTGACTTTC
CDR3: CSASVGAGANVLTF
size: many
V: TRBV20-1
J: TRBJ2-6
D: .

DNA: TGTGCCAGCAGCGCCAAGGGACTAGCGGGAGACGAGCAGTACTTC
CDR3: CASSAKGLAGDEQYF
size: few
V: TRBV7-8
J: TRBJ2-7
D: TRBD2

DNA: TGCAGTGCTAGAGATGGTACGGAAGTAATGAACACTGAAGCTTTCTTT
CDR3: CSARDGTEVMNTEAFF
size: many
V: TRBV20-1
J: TRBJ1-1
D: .

DNA: TGCGCCAGCAGCTTGGATGTTATGAGCGCGGGCATTCAGTACTTC
CDR3: CASSLDVMSAGIQYF
size: few
V: TRBV5-1
J: TRBJ2-4
D: .

DNA: TGCGCCAGCAGCTTGTGGGACAGGAACACCGGGGAGCTGTTTTTT
CDR3: CASSLWDRNTGELFF
size: .
V: TRBV5-1
J: TRBJ2-2
D: TRBD1